Following are 27 T cell receptor beta chains from one sample sequenced in a study of T cell repertoires in cytomegalovirus infection. One entry per CDR3 protein results from TCRdb running MiXCR on the reads. Of 800,000 to 950,000 distinct CDR3 sequences in the sample, about 30% were seen once. No antigen has been assigned to these receptors. Source: cultured CD8+ T cells from PBMCs, taken from culture after CMV antigen stimulation. These TCRs come from a human donor in good health (CMV status not recorded). Some clones in this sample may be carry-over from other donors' samples.

This clonotype showed up just a few times. The chain links TRBV7-9 to TRBJ1-1; D is possibly TRBD1 (5 bases). Germline V gives CDR1 SEHNR, CDR2 FQNEAQ (reference sequence). The CDR3 loop spans 16 amino acids. The ends were cut back, 0 bases at V and 1 base at J, with 12 bases in the middle. CDR3 nucleotides: TGTGCCAGCAGCTTAGCGCTTCGGACAACGAACACTGAAGCTTTCTTT. Translated, it gives CASSLALRTTNTEAFF.

The chain couples TRBV24-1 to TRBJ2-2; D unresolved. Germline V lookup: CDR1 KGHDR, CDR2 SFDVKD. This CDR3 is 17 amino acids long. The V end was cut by 3 bases, the J end by 2 bases, with 15 bases between. CDR3 DNA: TGTGCCACCAGTGATAACTTGGCCATCTACAACACCGGGGAGCTGTTTTTT. Translating it yields CATSDNLAIYNTGELFF.

This clonotype was seen a handful of times. The rearrangement joins TRBV27 to TRBJ1-2, with D possibly matching TRBD1 (5 bases). CDR1 is MNHEY, CDR2 SMNVEV, per germline (reference sequence). The V and J ends lost 2 bases and 1 base respectively, with 8 bases between them. The CDR3 length is 14 residues. This CDR3 is CASSLGTYNYGYTF. Here the CDR3 DNA reads TGTGCCAGCAGTTTAGGGACCTATAACTATGGCTACACCTTC.

The V gene is TRBV6-6, the J gene TRBJ1-4; 10 bases match TRBD1. V lost 6 bases to trimming and J lost 7 bases; unmatched junction nucleotides: 11. Germline CDR1 is MNHNY and CDR2 is SVGAGI (reference sequence). This CDR3 comprises 16 residues. The CDR3 here is CASSLSVGQGFEKLFF. CDR3 DNA sequence: TGTGCCAGCAGCCTCTCCGTGGGACAGGGGTTTGAAAAACTGTTTTTT.

This clonotype was counted between two and nine times. This chain uses TRBV18 with TRBJ1-5, with D unclear. Deletions cut 3 bases from V and 3 bases from J, with 6 bases between. The CDR3 loop spans 13 amino acids. CDR1 and CDR2 from the germline V gene are KGHSH and LQKENI. This CDR3 is CASSPRPNQPQHF. The CDR3 DNA reads as TGTGCCAGCTCACCGCGTCCCAATCAGCCCCAGCATTTT.

This chain joins TRBV7-8 and TRBJ1-3, with 8 bases fitting TRBD1. CDR1 and CDR2 (germline): SGHVS, FQNEAQ. The CDR3 is made up of 17 amino acids. The J segment lost 4 bases and the V segment lost 2 bases, leaving 10 bases of the junction unmatched. The CDR3: CASSLYGQGAPGNTIYF. CDR3 nucleotide sequence: TGTGCCAGCAGCTTATATGGGCAGGGGGCGCCCGGAAACACCATATATTTT.

In its sample, this clonotype was seen many times. The chain uses TRBV28 and TRBJ2-1; D gene unclear. This CDR3 contains 12 residues. CDR1 MDHEN and CDR2 SYDVKM come from the germline V gene. V lost 8 bases to trimming and J lost 8 bases, with 13 bases between them. The CDR3 coding sequence is TGTGCCAGCGGAACAGTTGGAGATGAGCAGTTCTTC. Its protein is CASGTVGDEQFF. Drawing the rest from reference TRBV28 and TRBJ2-1, the complete variable domain is DVKVTQSSRYLVKRTGEKVFLECVQDMDHENMFWYRQDPGLGLRLIYFSYDVKMKEKGDIPEGYSVSREKKERFSLILESASTNQTSMYLCASGTVGDEQFFGPGTRLTVL.

This chain links TRBV19 with TRBJ2-1; perhaps TRBD2 as D (7 bases). Germline CDR1 LNHDA, CDR2 SQIVND (reference sequence). The CDR3 contains 14 residues. The germline V and J ends were trimmed by 1 base and 8 bases, with 12 bases remaining between them. DNA for the CDR3: TGTGCCAGTAGTATAGGGGGGGGCCGGGATGAGCAGTTCTTC. Its translation is CASSIGGGRDEQFF.

The V call is TRBV7-6, the J call TRBJ2-3; D is unclear. There are 13 residues in the CDR3. Trimming removed 1 base from V and 4 bases from J, with 6 bases in between. CDR1 is SGHVS, CDR2 FNYEAQ, per germline. CDR3 loop: CASSLETPDTQYF. The DNA of the CDR3 is TGTGCCAGCAGCTTAGAAACCCCAGATACGCAGTATTTT.

The J gene is TRBJ2-3, the V gene TRBV11-2; TRBD1 agrees at 9 bases. The CDR3 spans 17 residues. J gave up 4 bases and V 6 bases, and 14 bases lay outside the gene matches. The V gene's germline CDR1 is SGHAT and CDR2 FQNNGV. CDR3 in amino acids: CASRGRGTGSPPDTQYF. The CDR3, as DNA: TGTGCCAGCAGAGGCCGGGGGACAGGGAGCCCTCCAGATACGCAGTATTTT.

The J gene is TRBJ2-2, the V gene TRBV7-2, with D unclear. This CDR3 is 16 amino acids long. CDR1 is SGHTA and CDR2 is FQGNSA in the germline V gene. Trimming removed 4 bases at V and 1 base at J, with 13 bases between. CDR3 loop: CASSSLDKLNTGELFF. The CDR3, as DNA: TGTGCCAGCAGCTCACTTGACAAGCTGAACACCGGGGAGCTGTTTTTT.

The CDR3 reads CASSYSGSGVETQYF. The CDR3 nucleotides are TGTGCCAGCAGTTACTCGGGTAGCGGGGTGGAGACCCAGTACTTC. The chain combines TRBV6-5 with TRBJ2-5, with 8 nucleotides matching TRBD2. The CDR3 is made up of 15 amino acids. CDR1 and CDR2 (germline): MNHEY, SVGAGI. The V and J ends lost 0 bases and 5 bases, in that order; junction bases with no gene match: 5.

This clonotype was seen a handful of times. The V and J genes are TRBV27 and TRBJ1-1; 9 bases are shared with TRBD1. CDR3 length: 15 residues. Germline lookup yields CDR1 MNHEY and CDR2 SMNVEV (reference sequence). The V gene end was trimmed by 5 bases and the J gene end by 5 bases; junction bases not matched to a gene: 9. The CDR3 loop is CASSDGTGRRTEAFF. In nucleotides, the CDR3 is TGTGCCAGCAGTGACGGGACAGGGCGTCGAACTGAAGCTTTCTTT.

There are a few counts of this clonotype. V gene TRBV29-1 combines with J gene TRBJ1-2, with a tentative D call TRBD1 (6 bases). CDR1 is SQVTM and CDR2 is ANQGSEA in the germline V gene. V was clipped by 6 bases and J by 2 bases, with 10 bases between them. CDR3 size: 12 residues. The CDR3 DNA is TGCAGCGTCCCACAGGGAAACTATGGCTACACCTTC. Translated, it gives CSVPQGNYGYTF.

The rearrangement joins TRBV6-5 to TRBJ2-7; 9 nucleotides match TRBD1. CDR1 MNHEY and CDR2 SVGAGI come from the germline V gene. This CDR3 is built from 12 residues. Trimming removed 10 bases from V and 5 bases from J; junction bases left unmatched: 6. Here the CDR3 DNA reads TGTGCCACGGGACAGGGAGTGCACGAGCAGTACTTC. Amino acids: CATGQGVHEQYF.

This chain links TRBV6-6 with TRBJ1-2; unclear D gene. CDR3 length: 13 residues. CDR1 is MNHNY, CDR2 SVGAGI, per germline (reference sequence). Trimming stripped 9 bases from V and 3 bases from J, with 14 bases between. The CDR3 DNA follows: TGTGCCAGTTGCCCCGACCCCTACTATGGCTACACCTTC. The encoded protein is CASCPDPYYGYTF.

The CDR3 DNA sequence: TGTGCCAGCAGTTATAACTCCAAAAACATTCAGTACTTC. Translating it yields CASSYNSKNIQYF. The V and J genes are TRBV6-5 and TRBJ2-4, with D unresolved. The CDR3 extends over 13 amino acids. Germline V gene sequence: CDR1 MNHEY, CDR2 SVGAGI. Between the trimmed V and J ends, which lost 3 bases and 2 bases, there was a span of 5 bases.

This clonotype was recorded a few times. The rearrangement links TRBV7-9 to TRBJ1-5; TRBD1 is a possible D gene (5 bases). Trimming took off 5 bases at V and 7 bases at J, with 12 bases between the two ends. CDR1 and CDR2 from the germline V gene are SEHNR and FQNEAQ (reference sequence). There are 13 residues in the CDR3. The CDR3 DNA reads as TGTGCCAGCAGCCCCCCAGGGATGCAGCCCCAGCATTTT. As protein: CASSPPGMQPQHF.

V and J are TRBV19 and TRBJ1-1; D is uncertain. The CDR3 has 12 amino acids. V was cut by 1 base and J by 6 bases, with 6 bases left in between. The germline V gene encodes CDR1 LNHDA and CDR2 SQIVND (reference sequence). This CDR3 is CASSIGRPEAFF. As DNA, the CDR3 is TGTGCCAGTAGTATAGGGAGGCCTGAAGCTTTCTTT.

This chain connects TRBV6-5 to TRBJ1-3; perhaps TRBD1 as D (5 bases). Between the trimmed V and J ends, which lost 2 bases and 3 bases, there was a span of 8 bases. Germline values: CDR1 MNHEY, CDR2 SVGAGI. This CDR3 has 14 residues. CDR3 nucleotide sequence: TGTGCCAGCAGTTACAGGGACGGTGGAAACACCATATATTTT. Translating gives CASSYRDGGNTIYF.

CDR3 sequence (DNA): TGTGCCGGCGGGTCCGGCAAGAACACTGAAGCTTTCTTT. Its protein is CAGGSGKNTEAFF. The rearrangement links TRBV7-9 to TRBJ1-1, with D unclear. The germline gives CDR1 SEHNR, CDR2 FQNEAQ (reference sequence). Trimming pared 11 bases from V and 1 base from J, leaving 14 bases between. The CDR3 is 13 residues long.

This clonotype came up a few times. This chain links TRBV15 with TRBJ2-7; 10 nucleotides align to TRBD1. The germline CDR1 and CDR2 sequences are LNHNV and YYDKDF (reference sequence). There are 16 residues in the CDR3. With V trimmed by 4 bases and J by 7 bases, 13 bases remained unmatched. CDR3 DNA: TGTGCCACCAGCACCCGGAGGGGACAGGGGTTGGGGGAGCAGTACTTC. Translation: CATSTRRGQGLGEQYF.

This clonotype was found once. This chain joins TRBV19 and TRBJ1-5, with D maybe TRBD1 (5 bases). CDR1 LNHDA and CDR2 SQIVND come from the germline V gene (reference sequence). There are 15 residues in the CDR3. Trimming took 8 bases from V and 0 from J, leaving 14 bases between them. CDR3 coding DNA: TGTGCCAGTGAGTACGGGGGTTTTAGCAATCAGCCCCAGCATTTT. It yields the protein CASEYGGFSNQPQHF.

This clonotype was detected only a few times. CDR3 bases: TGTGCCAGCAGCGATACTACGACTAGCGGGGTGAACACCGGGGAGCTGTTTTTT. The encoded protein is CASSDTTTSGVNTGELFF. The chain carries TRBV7-9 and TRBJ2-2, with 11 bases identical to TRBD2. With 5 bases clipped from V and 1 base from J, the junction kept 9 bases outside the gene matches. The CDR3 sequence is 18 residues long. Germline V CDR1 and CDR2: SEHNR, FQNEAQ (reference sequence).

This chain links TRBV7-9 with TRBJ2-7, with D perhaps matching TRBD2 (7 bases). The V and J ends lost 4 bases and 0 bases respectively, with 16 bases between them. The CDR3 sequence is 16 residues long. The germline CDR1 and CDR2 sequences are SEHNR and FQNEAQ (reference sequence). CDR3 in DNA: TGTGCCAGCAGCTCCCGGGGAGGGGACAACTCCTACGAGCAGTACGTC. It is translated as CASSSRGGDNSYEQYV.

The gene calls are TRBV2 and TRBJ2-5; D may correspond to TRBD1 or TRBD2 (6 bases each). With 1 base removed from V and 1 base from J, the gap between germline ends came to 10 bases. The CDR3 extends over 15 amino acids. Germline V gene lookup returns CDR1 SNHLY and CDR2 FYNNEI. The DNA of the CDR3 is TGTGCCAGCAGTGAAGAGGGGGGTACCCAAGAGACCCAGTACTTC. Its translation: CASSEEGGTQETQYF.

This rearrangement joins TRBV6-5 to TRBJ2-5; 14 nucleotides match TRBD2. CDR1 is MNHEY and CDR2 is SVGAGI in the germline V gene. The J segment lost 5 bases and the V segment lost 5 bases, leaving 4 bases of the junction unmatched. The CDR3 is made up of 15 amino acids. The CDR3 protein is CASSIGTSGSETQYF. The DNA of the CDR3 is TGTGCCAGCAGTATAGGGACTAGCGGGAGTGAGACCCAGTACTTC.